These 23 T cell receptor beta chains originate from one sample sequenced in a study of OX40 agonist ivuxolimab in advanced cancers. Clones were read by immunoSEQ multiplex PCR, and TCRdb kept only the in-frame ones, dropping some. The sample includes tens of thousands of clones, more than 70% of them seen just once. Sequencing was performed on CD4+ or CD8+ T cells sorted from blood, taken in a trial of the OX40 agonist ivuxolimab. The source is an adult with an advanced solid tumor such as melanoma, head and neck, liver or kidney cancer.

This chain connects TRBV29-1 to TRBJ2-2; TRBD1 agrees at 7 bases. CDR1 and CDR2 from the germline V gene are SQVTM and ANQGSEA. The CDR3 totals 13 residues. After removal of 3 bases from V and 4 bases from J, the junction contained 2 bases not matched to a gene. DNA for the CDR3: TGCAGCGTTGACGGACAGGCCACCGGGGAGCTGTTTTTT. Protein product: CSVDGQATGELFF.

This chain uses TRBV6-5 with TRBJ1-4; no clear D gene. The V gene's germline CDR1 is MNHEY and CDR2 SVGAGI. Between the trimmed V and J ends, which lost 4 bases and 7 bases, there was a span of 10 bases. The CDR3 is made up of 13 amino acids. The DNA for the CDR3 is TGTGCCAGCAGTTCCCCCGAAGGTGAAAAACTGTTTTTT. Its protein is CASSSPEGEKLFF.

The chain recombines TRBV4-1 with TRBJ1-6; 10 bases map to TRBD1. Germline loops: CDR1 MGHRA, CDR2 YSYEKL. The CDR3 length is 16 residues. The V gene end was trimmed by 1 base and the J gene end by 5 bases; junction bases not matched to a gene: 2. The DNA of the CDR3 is TGCGCCAGCAGCCAAGCGACAGGGGGCAATAATTCACCCCTCCACTTT. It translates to CASSQATGGNNSPLHF.

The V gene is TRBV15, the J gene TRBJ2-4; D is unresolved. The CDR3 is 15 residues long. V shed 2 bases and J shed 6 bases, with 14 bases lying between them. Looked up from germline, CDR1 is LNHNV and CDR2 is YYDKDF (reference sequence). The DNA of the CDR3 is TGTGCCACCAGCAGATATGCACTGTCCGCAAACATTCAGTACTTC. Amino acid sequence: CATSRYALSANIQYF.

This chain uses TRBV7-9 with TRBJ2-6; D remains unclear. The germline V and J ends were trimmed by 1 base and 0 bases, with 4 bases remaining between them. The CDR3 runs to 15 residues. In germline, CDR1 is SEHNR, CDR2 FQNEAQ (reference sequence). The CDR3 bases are TGTGCCAGCAGCTTAGGGAGCTCTGGGGCCAACGTCCTGACTTTC. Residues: CASSLGSSGANVLTF.

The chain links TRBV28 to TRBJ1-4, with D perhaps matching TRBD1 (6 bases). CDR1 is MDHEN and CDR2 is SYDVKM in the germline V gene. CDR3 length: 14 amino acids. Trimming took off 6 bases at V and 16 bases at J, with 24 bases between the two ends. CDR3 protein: CASSPPGATVPPFF. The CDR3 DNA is TGTGCCAGCAGCCCCCCAGGGGCGACGGTTCCTCCGTTTTTT. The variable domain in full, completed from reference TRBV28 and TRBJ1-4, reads DVKVTQSSRYLVKRTGEKVFLECVQDMDHENMFWYRQDPGLGLRLIYFSYDVKMKEKGDIPEGYSVSREKKERFSLILESASTNQTSMYLCASSPPGATVPPFFGSGTQLSVL.

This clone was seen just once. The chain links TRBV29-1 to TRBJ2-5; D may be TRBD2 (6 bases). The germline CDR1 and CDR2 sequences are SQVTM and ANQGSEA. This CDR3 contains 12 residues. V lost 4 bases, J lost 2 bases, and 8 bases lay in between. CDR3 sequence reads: CSVVEGQETQYF. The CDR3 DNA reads TGCAGCGTTGTGGAGGGACAAGAGACCCAGTACTTC.

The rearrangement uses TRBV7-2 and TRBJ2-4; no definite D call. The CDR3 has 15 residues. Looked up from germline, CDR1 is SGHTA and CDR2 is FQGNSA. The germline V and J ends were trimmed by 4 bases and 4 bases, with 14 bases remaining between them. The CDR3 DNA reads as TGTGCCAGCAGCTCCACCGGCGACAAGAAAAACATTCAGTACTTC. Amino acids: CASSSTGDKKNIQYF.

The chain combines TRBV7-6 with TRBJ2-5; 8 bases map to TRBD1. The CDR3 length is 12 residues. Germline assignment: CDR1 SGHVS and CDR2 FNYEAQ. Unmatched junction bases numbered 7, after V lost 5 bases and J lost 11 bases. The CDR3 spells CASSNSGGQQYF. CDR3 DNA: TGTGCCAGCAGCAATTCAGGGGGCCAGCAGTACTTC.

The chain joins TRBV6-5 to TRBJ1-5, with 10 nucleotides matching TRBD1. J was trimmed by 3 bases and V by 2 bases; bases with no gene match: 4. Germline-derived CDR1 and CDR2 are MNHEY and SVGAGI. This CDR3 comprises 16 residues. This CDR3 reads CASSYRGQGLNQPQHF. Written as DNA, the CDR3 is TGTGCCAGCAGTTACCGGGGACAGGGGCTCAATCAGCCCCAGCATTTT.

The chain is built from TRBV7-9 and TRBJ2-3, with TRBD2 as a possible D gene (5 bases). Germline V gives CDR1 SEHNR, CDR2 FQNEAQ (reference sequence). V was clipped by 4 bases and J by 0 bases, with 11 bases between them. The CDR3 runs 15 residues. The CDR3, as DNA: TGTGCCAGCAGCTCCCGGACTGCTAGCACAGATACGCAGTATTTT. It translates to CASSSRTASTDTQYF.

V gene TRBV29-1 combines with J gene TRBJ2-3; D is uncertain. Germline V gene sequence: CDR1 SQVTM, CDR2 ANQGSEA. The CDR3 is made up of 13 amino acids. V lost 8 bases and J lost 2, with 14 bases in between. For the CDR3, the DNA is TGCAGCCTGCTGCTAACACCCACAGATACGCAGTATTTT. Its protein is CSLLLTPTDTQYF.

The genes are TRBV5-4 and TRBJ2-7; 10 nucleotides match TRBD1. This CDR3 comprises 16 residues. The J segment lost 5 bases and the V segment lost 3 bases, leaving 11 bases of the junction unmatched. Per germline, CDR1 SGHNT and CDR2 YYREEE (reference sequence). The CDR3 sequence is CASSSGRDRGSNEQYF. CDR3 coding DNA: TGTGCCAGCAGCTCCGGCCGGGACAGGGGATCGAACGAGCAGTACTTC.

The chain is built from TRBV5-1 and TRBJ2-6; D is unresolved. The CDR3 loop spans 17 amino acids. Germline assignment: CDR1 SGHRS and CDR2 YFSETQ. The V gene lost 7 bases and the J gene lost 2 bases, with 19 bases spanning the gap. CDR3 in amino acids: CASRPELRSTGANVLTF. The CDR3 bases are TGCGCCAGCCGACCGGAACTGAGGTCCACTGGGGCCAACGTCCTGACTTTC.

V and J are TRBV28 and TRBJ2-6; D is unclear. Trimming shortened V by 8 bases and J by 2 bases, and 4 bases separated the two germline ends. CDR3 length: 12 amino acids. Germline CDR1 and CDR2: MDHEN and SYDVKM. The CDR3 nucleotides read TGTGCCAGCTCGACTGGGGCCAACGTCCTGACTTTC. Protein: CASSTGANVLTF.

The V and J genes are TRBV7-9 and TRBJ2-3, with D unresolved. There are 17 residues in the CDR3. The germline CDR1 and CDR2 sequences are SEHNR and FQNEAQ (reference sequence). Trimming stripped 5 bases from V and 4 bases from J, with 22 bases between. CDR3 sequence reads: CASSPRKWGILADTQYF. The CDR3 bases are TGTGCCAGCAGCCCCCGCAAGTGGGGAATCCTCGCAGATACGCAGTATTTT. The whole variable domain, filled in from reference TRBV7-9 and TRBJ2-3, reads DTGVSQNPRHKITKRGQNVTFRCDPISEHNRLYWYRQTLGQGPEFLTYFQNEAQLEKSRLLSDRFSAERPKGSFSTLEIQRTEQGDSAMYLCASSPRKWGILADTQYFGPGTRLTVL.

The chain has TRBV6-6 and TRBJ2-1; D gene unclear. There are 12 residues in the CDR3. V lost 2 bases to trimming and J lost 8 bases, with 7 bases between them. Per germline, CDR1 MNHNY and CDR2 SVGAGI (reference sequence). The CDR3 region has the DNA TGTGCCAGCAGTTACATGTTAGATGAGCAGTTCTTC. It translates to CASSYMLDEQFF.

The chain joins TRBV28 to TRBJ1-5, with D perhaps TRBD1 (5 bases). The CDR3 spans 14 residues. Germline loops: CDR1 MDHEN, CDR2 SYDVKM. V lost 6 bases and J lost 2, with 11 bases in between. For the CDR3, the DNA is TGTGCCAGCAGGTCCGGGGGGGGCAATCAGCCCCAGCATTTT. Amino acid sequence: CASRSGGGNQPQHF.

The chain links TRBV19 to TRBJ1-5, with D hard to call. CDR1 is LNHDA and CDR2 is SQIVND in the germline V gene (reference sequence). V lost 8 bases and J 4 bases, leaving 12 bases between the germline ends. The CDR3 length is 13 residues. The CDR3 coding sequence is TGTGCCAGTGGGGATTTCCAGAATCAGCCCCAGCATTTT. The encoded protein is CASGDFQNQPQHF.

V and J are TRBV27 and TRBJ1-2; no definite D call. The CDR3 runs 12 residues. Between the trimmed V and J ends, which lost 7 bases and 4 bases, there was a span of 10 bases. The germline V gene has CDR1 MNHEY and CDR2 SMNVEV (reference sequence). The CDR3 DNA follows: TGTGCCAGCATTTCCCCCACCTATGGCTACACCTTC. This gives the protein CASISPTYGYTF.

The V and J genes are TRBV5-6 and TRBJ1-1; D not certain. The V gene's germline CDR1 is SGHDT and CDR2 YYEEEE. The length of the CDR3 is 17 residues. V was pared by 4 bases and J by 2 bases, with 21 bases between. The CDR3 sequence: CASSGGSPNGPNTEAFF. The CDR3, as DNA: TGTGCCAGCAGCGGCGGTAGCCCGAATGGGCCAAACACTGAAGCTTTCTTT.

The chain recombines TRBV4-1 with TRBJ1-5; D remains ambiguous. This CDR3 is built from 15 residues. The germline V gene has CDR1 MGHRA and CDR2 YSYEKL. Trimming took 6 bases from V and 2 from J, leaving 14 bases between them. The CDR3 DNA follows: TGCGCCAGCAGAAAAACCCTGGTTGGCAATCAGCCCCAGCATTTT. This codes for CASRKTLVGNQPQHF.

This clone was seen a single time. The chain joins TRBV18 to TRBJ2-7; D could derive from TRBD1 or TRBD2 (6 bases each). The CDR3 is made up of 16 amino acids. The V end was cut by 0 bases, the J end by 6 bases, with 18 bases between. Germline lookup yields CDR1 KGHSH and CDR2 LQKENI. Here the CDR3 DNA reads TGTGCCAGCTCACCACCCGGGGGCAGGTCTGAAGGCGAGCAGTACTTC. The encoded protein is CASSPPGGRSEGEQYF.